The TCR beta chain under discussion was sequenced for a study of beta chain features in type 1 diabetes. The study, taken as a whole, reports: PCR could preferentially amplify shorter templates, alike in patients and controls. Type 1 diabetes patients had TCRB CDR3s that were shorter (moderately but significantly so) in all four CD4+ subsets. High TCR expression in some cells could lead to their over-representation in cDNA sequencing.

In the case of this clone: Antigen specificity is unknown.

Each donor gave one heparinised blood draw averaging around 120 mL. Each of the sorted populations had a purity greater than 98%. There are 14 residues in the CDR3. Germline CDR1 and CDR2: SGHRS and YFSETQ. Trimming cost V 4 bases and J 0 bases, with 10 bases left between them. Isolated RNA was reverse transcribed in full, so expressed TCRB transcripts were sequenced. Only in-frame clones appear in the TCRdb table, and some are missing; sequencing was by immunoSEQ multiplex PCR. The sample has 200,000 to 300,000 clones, about 14% seen once. The clonotype comes from a man aged 30 to 39 with type 1 diabetes. The chain employs TRBV5-1 and TRBJ2-5; the D gene is possibly TRBD1 (6 bases). Sequenced sample: naive CD4+ T cells from blood. CDR3 sequence reads: CASSPGQHQETQYF. The CDR3 DNA is TGCGCCAGCAGCCCTGGACAGCACCAAGAGACCCAGTACTTC.